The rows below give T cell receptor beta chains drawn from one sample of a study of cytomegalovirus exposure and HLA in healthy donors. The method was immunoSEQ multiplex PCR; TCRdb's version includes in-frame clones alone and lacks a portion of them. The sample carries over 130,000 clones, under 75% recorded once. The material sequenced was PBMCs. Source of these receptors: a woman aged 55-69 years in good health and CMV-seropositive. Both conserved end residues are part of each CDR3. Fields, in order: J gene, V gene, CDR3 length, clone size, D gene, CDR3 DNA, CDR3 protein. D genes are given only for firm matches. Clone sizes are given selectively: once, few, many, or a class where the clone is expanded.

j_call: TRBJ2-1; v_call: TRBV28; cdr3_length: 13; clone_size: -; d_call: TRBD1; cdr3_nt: TGCGGGACAGGAATCAAGGTCTACAATGAGCAGTTCTTC; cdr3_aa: CGTGIKVYNEQFF
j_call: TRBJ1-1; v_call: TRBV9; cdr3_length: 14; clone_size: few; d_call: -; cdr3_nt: TGTGCCAGCAGCGTAGCTCACGGGAACACTGAAGCTTTCTTT; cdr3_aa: CASSVAHGNTEAFF
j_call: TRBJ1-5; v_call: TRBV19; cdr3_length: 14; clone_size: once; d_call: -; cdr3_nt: TGTGCCAGTAGTATCCAGGGAAAATTGGAGCCCCAGCATTTT; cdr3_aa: CASSIQGKLEPQHF
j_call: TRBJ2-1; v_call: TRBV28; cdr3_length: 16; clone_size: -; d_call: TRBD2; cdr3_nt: TGTGCCAGCAGTCGGCCCGGGACTAGCGGGAGGAATGAGCAGTTCTTC; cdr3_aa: CASSRPGTSGRNEQFF
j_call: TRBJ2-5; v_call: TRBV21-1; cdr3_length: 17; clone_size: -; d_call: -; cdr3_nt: TGTGCCAGCAGCAAAGCTCCGGGACAGGGGAGATCTGAGACCCAGTACTTC; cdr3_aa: CASSKAPGQGRSETQYF
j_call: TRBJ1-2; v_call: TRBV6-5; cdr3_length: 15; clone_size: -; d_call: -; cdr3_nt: TGTGCCAGCAGTGTGTCGACAGTCGCTAACTATGGCTACACCTTC; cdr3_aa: CASSVSTVANYGYTF
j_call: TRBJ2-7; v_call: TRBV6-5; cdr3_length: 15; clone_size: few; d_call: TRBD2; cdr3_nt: TGTGCCAGCAGACTAGGGACTAGCGGGAGCTACGAGCAGTACTTC; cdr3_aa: CASRLGTSGSYEQYF
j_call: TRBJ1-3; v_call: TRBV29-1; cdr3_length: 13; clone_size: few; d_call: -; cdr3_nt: TGCAGCGTTGAGGCCGGGGGAGGAAACACCATATATTTT; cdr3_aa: CSVEAGGGNTIYF
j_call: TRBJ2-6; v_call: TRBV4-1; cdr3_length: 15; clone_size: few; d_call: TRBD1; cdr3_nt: TGCGCCAGCAGCCTTTACAGGGGTGGGGCCAACGTCCTGACTTTC; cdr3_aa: CASSLYRGGANVLTF
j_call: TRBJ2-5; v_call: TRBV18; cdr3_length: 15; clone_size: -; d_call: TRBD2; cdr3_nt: TGTGCCAGCTCACCACCGAACGGGAGGGAAGAGACCCAGTACTTC; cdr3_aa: CASSPPNGREETQYF
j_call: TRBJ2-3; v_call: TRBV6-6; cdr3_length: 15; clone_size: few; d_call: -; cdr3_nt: TGTGCCAGCAGTTACCACAGACAGGGCACAGATACGCAGTATTTT; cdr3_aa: CASSYHRQGTDTQYF
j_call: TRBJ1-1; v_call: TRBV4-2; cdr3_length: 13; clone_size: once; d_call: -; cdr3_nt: TGTGCCAGCAGCCAAGCAGGGTGGACTGAAGCTTTCTTT; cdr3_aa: CASSQAGWTEAFF
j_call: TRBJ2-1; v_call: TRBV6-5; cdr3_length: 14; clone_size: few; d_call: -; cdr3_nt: TGTGCCAGCAGTTACTGGAGGGTGGGCGAAGAGCAGTTCTTC; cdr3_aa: CASSYWRVGEEQFF
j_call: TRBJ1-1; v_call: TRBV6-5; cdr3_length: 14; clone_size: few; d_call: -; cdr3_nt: TGTGCCAGCAGTTTTGGGCAGGGCAACACTGAAGCTTTCTTT; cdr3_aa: CASSFGQGNTEAFF
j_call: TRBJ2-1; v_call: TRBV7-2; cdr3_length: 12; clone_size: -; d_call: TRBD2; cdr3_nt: TGTGCCAGCAGCTTTCGACTAGCGGAGCAGTTCTTC; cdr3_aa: CASSFRLAEQFF